One and the same sample provided the 12 T cell receptor beta chains below, sequenced in a study of neurological immune-mediated disorders. TCRdb passed the 5' RACE reads through MiXCR, listing each CDR3 protein once. This sample has 70,000 to 95,000 distinct CDR3 sequences, with around 14% found just once. Described time point: longitudinal time-point 2. The sample taken for sequencing was PBMCs. The source is a female donor with HTLV-1-associated myelopathy (HAM/TSP).

Note on this clonotype: This could be a read error, since a much larger clone is one nucleotide away. This rearrangement joins TRBV11-2 to TRBJ2-1; 8 bases agree with TRBD1. Germline CDR1 reads SGHAT; CDR2 reads FQNNGV. After removal of 10 bases from V and 11 bases from J, the junction contained 16 bases not matched to a gene. The CDR3 consists of 14 residues. The chain's CDR3 is CANRPGGAGRKQFF. CDR3 nucleotides: TGTGCCAACAGGCCAGGGGGCGCAGGGAGAAAGCAGTTCTTC.

This clonotype was found many times. J is TRBJ1-2 and V is TRBV2; a weak D match, TRBD1 (6 bases). The V gene's germline CDR1 is SNHLY and CDR2 FYNNEI. V lost 1 base and J lost 6, with 15 bases in between. This CDR3 region has 15 residues. CDR3: CASSEGRGDKDGYTF. The CDR3 DNA reads TGTGCCAGCAGTGAAGGAAGGGGGGACAAGGATGGCTACACCTTC.

This clonotype has ten or more counts. This sequence joins TRBV5-1 and TRBJ1-1; 9 positions match TRBD1. V was pared by 2 bases and J by 5 bases, with 10 bases of the junction left unmatched. This CDR3 spans 16 amino acids. From germline, CDR1 is SGHRS and CDR2 YFSETQ. The CDR3: CASSFNPGQGGTEAFF. The CDR3 bases are TGCGCCAGCAGCTTTAATCCGGGACAGGGCGGGACTGAAGCTTTCTTT.

This clonotype has at least ten counts. This chain uses TRBV28 with TRBJ2-5, with TRBD2 matching over 9 bases. Germline V lookup: CDR1 MDHEN, CDR2 SYDVKM. The CDR3 consists of 17 residues. Trimming took 5 bases from V and 4 from J; bases not matched to a gene: 14. The CDR3 DNA reads TGTGCCAGCAGTCCAACCACCGGACTAGCGTCCGGAGAGACCCAGTACTTC. This encodes CASSPTTGLASGETQYF.

This clonotype was observed at least ten times. The chain recombines TRBV5-6 with TRBJ2-1; D tentatively reads TRBD1 or TRBD2 (5 bases each). The CDR3 contains 17 residues. Between the trimmed V and J ends, which lost 2 bases and 5 bases, there was a span of 20 bases. Germline V gene data show CDR1 as SGHDT and CDR2 as YYEEEE. CDR3 sequence (DNA): TGTGCCAGCAGCTTACTTTCAAAGGGACGACGTAACAATGAGCAGTTCTTC. Its translation: CASSLLSKGRRNNEQFF.

This clonotype was recorded at least ten times. The rearrangement links TRBV5-1 to TRBJ2-5; 7 bases map to TRBD2. The germline V gene encodes CDR1 SGHRS and CDR2 YFSETQ. The CDR3 consists of 14 residues. With 0 bases clipped from V and 5 bases from J, the junction kept 4 bases outside the gene matches. Written as DNA, the CDR3 is TGCGCCAGCAGCTTGGCCGCGGGGGTCGAGACCCAGTACTTC. This sequence encodes CASSLAAGVETQYF.

This clonotype was counted at least ten times. This chain connects TRBV14 to TRBJ2-1; TRBD2 agrees at 9 bases. Unmatched junction bases numbered 5, after V lost 5 bases and J lost 0 bases. CDR3 length: 16 residues. CDR1 SGHDN and CDR2 FVKESK come from the germline V gene. The CDR3 sequence is CASSSSSGASYNEQFF. DNA for the CDR3: TGTGCCAGCAGCTCTTCTAGCGGGGCCTCCTACAATGAGCAGTTCTTC.

The chain is built from TRBV12-3 or TRBV12-4 and TRBJ1-5; unclear D gene. Trimming stripped 5 bases from V and 7 bases from J, with 9 bases between. The CDR3 is 12 residues long. The CDR3 coding sequence is TGTGCCAGCAGTGCCCCCCCCCAGCCCCAGCATTTT. It encodes CASSAPPQPQHF.

This clonotype was detected ten times or more. V and J are TRBV11-2 and TRBJ2-1; D is uncertain. The V end was cut by 1 base, the J end by 5 bases, with 9 bases between. The length of the CDR3 is 14 residues. Germline CDR1 and CDR2: SGHAT and FQNNGV. CDR3 amino acids: CASSLVAGNNEQFF. DNA for the CDR3: TGTGCCAGCAGCTTAGTAGCTGGTAACAATGAGCAGTTCTTC.

This clonotype showed up just a few times. J is TRBJ2-1 and V is TRBV7-9, with 10 bases matching TRBD1. The CDR3 is 16 amino acids. CDR1 and CDR2 from the germline V gene are SEHNR and FQNEAQ (reference sequence). The V and J ends lost 1 base and 5 bases, in that order; junction bases with no gene match: 5. The CDR3 bases are TGTGCCAGCAGCTTAGACCGGACAGGGGGACACAATGAGCAGTTCTTC. It codes for CASSLDRTGGHNEQFF.

This clonotype was counted ten times or more. The J gene is TRBJ2-7, the V gene TRBV5-1; no clear D gene. The CDR3 extends over 14 amino acids. Germline loops: CDR1 SGHRS, CDR2 YFSETQ. Trimming removed 0 bases from V and 3 bases from J, with 10 bases in between. In DNA, the CDR3 is TGCGCCAGCAGCTTGGACGAAGCCGGCTACGAGCAGTACTTC. Its protein product is CASSLDEAGYEQYF.

Many counts were recorded for this clonotype. This chain connects TRBV10-3 to TRBJ2-2; possibly TRBD1 for D (6 bases). CDR1 is ENHRY and CDR2 is SYGVKD in the germline V gene. Trimming cost V 5 bases and J 3 bases, with 10 bases left between them. CDR3 length equals 14 residues. The CDR3 loop is CAISRDTDTGELFF. In DNA form, the CDR3 reads TGTGCCATCAGTCGGGACACCGACACCGGGGAGCTGTTTTTT.